These 13 T cell receptor beta chains share one sample of origin, sequenced in a study of Ad26.COV2.S vaccination and SARS-CoV-2 variants. Treatment of the sample: around 19 received Ad26.COV2.S at low or high dose, single or two shots; roughly five received placebo; per-sample allocation not given. It was on day 63 after the first vaccine or placebo injection that samples were taken. Assay: immunoSEQ multiplex PCR; the TCRdb copy retains only in-frame clones and omits some. The data hold a few hundred thousand clones, with approximately 87% observed a single time. The sample was peripheral blood, taken in a trial of Ad26.COV2.S vaccine versus placebo. These receptor sequences come from a person between 18 and 65 years old who received the Ad26.COV2.S COVID-19 vaccine or a placebo.

This clone has a single count. The V call is TRBV6-5, the J call TRBJ1-2, with 9 positions matching TRBD1. This CDR3 spans 13 amino acids. The germline gives CDR1 MNHEY, CDR2 SVGAGI. With V trimmed by 6 bases and J by 5 bases, 4 bases remained unmatched. The CDR3: CASRRQGEYGYTF. As DNA, the CDR3 is TGTGCCAGCAGACGACAGGGGGAATATGGCTACACCTTC.

The chain combines TRBV5-1 with TRBJ2-5; D might be TRBD1 or TRBD2, each matching 6 bases. V was pared by 1 base and J by 2 bases, with 15 bases between. Germline CDR1 reads SGHRS; CDR2 reads YFSETQ. This CDR3 is 16 amino acids long. In DNA, the CDR3 is TGCGCCAGCAGCTTGTCTCCGGGGGCCCCTCAAGAGACCCAGTACTTC. This translates into CASSLSPGAPQETQYF.

The chain links TRBV2 to TRBJ2-7; tentative D call: TRBD1 (6 bases). The CDR3 is 14 residues long. Germline CDR1 and CDR2: SNHLY and FYNNEI. Trimming removed 2 bases from V and 4 bases from J, with 12 bases in between. The CDR3 protein is CASSERGQRYEQYF. The CDR3 DNA sequence: TGTGCCAGCAGTGAAAGGGGACAAAGATACGAGCAGTACTTC.

DNA of the CDR3: TGCGCCAGCAGCCAAGACGCCGGGTATAGCAATCAGCCCCAGCATTTT. It encodes CASSQDAGYSNQPQHF. The chain carries TRBV4-3 and TRBJ1-5, with D hard to call. Germline-derived CDR1 and CDR2 are LGHNA and YSLEER. The ends were cut back, 0 bases at V and 0 bases at J, with 9 bases in the middle. CDR3 size: 16 residues.

V and J are TRBV4-1 and TRBJ2-6; D uncertain. Germline CDR1 is MGHRA and CDR2 is YSYEKL. Trimming took off 4 bases at V and 2 bases at J, with 6 bases between the two ends. CDR3 length: 14 amino acids. CDR3 sequence: CASSPGPGANVLTF. The CDR3 bases are TGCGCCAGCAGCCCTGGTCCTGGGGCCAACGTCCTGACTTTC.

The CDR3 reads CASSPGVAYSGANVLTF. The CDR3 nucleotides read TGCGCCAGCAGCCCAGGGGTCGCCTACTCTGGGGCCAACGTCCTGACTTTC. The chain links TRBV4-1 to TRBJ2-6, with D possibly being TRBD1 (6 bases). Germline V gene lookup returns CDR1 MGHRA and CDR2 YSYEKL. V dropped 4 bases and J dropped 0 bases, with 13 bases sitting between them. The CDR3 totals 17 residues.

The chain employs TRBV19 and TRBJ2-1; 10 bases fit TRBD1. Trimming removed 7 bases from V and 4 bases from J; junction bases left unmatched: 4. This CDR3 has 14 amino acids. The germline V gene encodes CDR1 LNHDA and CDR2 SQIVND (reference sequence). The CDR3 sequence is CASTRQGAYNEQFF. The CDR3, as DNA: TGTGCCAGTACGAGACAGGGGGCATACAATGAGCAGTTCTTC.

The V call is TRBV27, the J call TRBJ2-7; D remains ambiguous. The CDR3 has 13 residues. Germline CDR1 is MNHEY and CDR2 is SMNVEV (reference sequence). V was shortened by 2 bases and J by 1 base, with 6 bases between the two germline ends. CDR3 in amino acids: CASSLMSSYEQYF. CDR3 in DNA: TGTGCCAGCAGTTTAATGAGTTCCTACGAGCAGTACTTC.

The chain recombines TRBV5-4 with TRBJ1-1; perhaps TRBD1 as D (5 bases). The germline V gene encodes CDR1 SGHNT and CDR2 YYREEE (reference sequence). V was pared by 4 bases and J by 1 base, with 11 bases between. This CDR3 region has 14 residues. In DNA, the CDR3 is TGTGCCAGCAGCCTGGGGCCGGAGAACACTGAAGCTTTCTTT. Its protein is CASSLGPENTEAFF.

This clone is a singleton in its sample. CDR3 sequence (DNA): TGTGCCAGCAGTTTAGAGCGGGGTTCTACCGAGCAGTACTTC. It yields the protein CASSLERGSTEQYF. The J gene is TRBJ2-7, the V gene TRBV27; 7 bases agree with TRBD2. Germline V gives CDR1 MNHEY, CDR2 SMNVEV (reference sequence). V shed 2 bases and J 6 bases; nucleotides not matched to a gene: 7. CDR3 size: 14 residues.

V usage is TRBV5-6 and J usage is TRBJ2-7; TRBD1 matches at 10 bases. After removal of 4 bases from V and 6 bases from J, the junction contained 7 bases not matched to a gene. Per germline, CDR1 SGHDT and CDR2 YYEEEE. The CDR3 covers 14 residues. CDR3 loop: CASSLGTGVREQYF. The CDR3 DNA reads as TGTGCCAGCAGCCTGGGGACAGGGGTGCGCGAGCAGTACTTC.

CDR3 in amino acids: CASSLTSTGHGANVLTF. The CDR3 DNA reads as TGTGCCAGCAGCTTAACCTCGACAGGGCACGGGGCCAACGTCCTGACTTTC. V usage is TRBV7-3 and J usage is TRBJ2-6; 7 bases are shared with TRBD1. Germline trimming cut 0 bases from V and 4 bases from J; bases unmatched to any gene: 6. In germline, CDR1 is SGHTA, CDR2 FQGTGA. The CDR3 consists of 17 residues.

This chain uses TRBV6-2 or TRBV6-3 with TRBJ2-2; TRBD1 or TRBD2 may be the D gene (6 bases each). Trimming stripped 6 bases from V and 3 bases from J, with 20 bases between. This CDR3 is built from 17 residues. Germline V gene data show CDR1 as MNHEY and CDR2 as SVGEGT. As DNA, the CDR3 is TGTGCCAGCAGCGACGGTTGGAGGGGGGCATACACCGGGGAGCTGTTTTTT. It yields the protein CASSDGWRGAYTGELFF.